This TCR beta chain was sequenced during a study of CD4 T cells in relation to SARS-CoV-2 and coronaviruses. Data came from immunoSEQ multiplex PCR; TCRdb stores just in-frame clones and leaves some out. Of under 20,000 clones detected, over 65% appear once; the ten largest clones hold roughly 30%. This clone was observed a handful of times. Its specificity is unknown. Before the COVID-19 pandemic, during about 2010-2018, CD4+ T cells were taken from unexposed donors. The cells were cultured for 10 days before CD4+ T cells were isolated. Roughly 2 million PBMCs per well were cultured with 8.5 to 10 IU/ml IL-2. Trimming took 3 bases from V and 3 from J, leaving 8 bases between them. Germline-derived CDR1 and CDR2 are SNHLY and FYNNEI. The CDR3 is 14 residues long.

This chain uses TRBV2 with TRBJ2-2; D possibly corresponds to TRBD2 (5 bases). Sequencing input: CD4+ T cells from PBMCs, cultured in vitro. This TCR was sampled from a human donor in good health. CDR3 sequence reads: CASSDGIHTGELFF. DNA for the CDR3: TGTGCCAGCAGTGACGGGATTCACACCGGGGAGCTGTTTTTT.